The 30 T cell receptor beta chains below come from one sample, sequenced in a study of T cells after yellow fever vaccination. TCRdb independently ran MiXCR on the 5' RACE reads; one entry per CDR3 protein. Of about 170,000 distinct CDR3 sequences listed, approximately 9.9% are singletons. Sequenced here: CD8+ T cells sorted from PBMCs, sampled 15 days after the yellow fever booster vaccination. The receptors were sampled from a man in his late teens or twenties who received the YFV17D yellow fever vaccine.

The gene calls are TRBV7-9 and TRBJ1-2; 8 bases line up with TRBD1. The CDR3 extends over 16 amino acids. From germline, CDR1 is SEHNR and CDR2 FQNEAQ (reference sequence). V shed 5 bases and J 0 bases; nucleotides not matched to a gene: 8. CDR3: CASSPGQEDPNYGYTF. The CDR3 region has the DNA TGTGCCAGCAGCCCGGGACAGGAGGACCCTAACTATGGCTACACCTTC.

The genes are TRBV20-1 and TRBJ2-1; 11 bases match TRBD2. The germline CDR1 and CDR2 sequences are DFQATT and SNEGSKA (reference sequence). V gave up 1 base and J gave up 2 bases; unmatched junction bases: 13. The CDR3 is 19 amino acids. In nucleotides, the CDR3 is TGCAGTGCTAGAGCCGCCGGGGCGCTAGCGGGGGGCCCCTACAATGAGCAGTTCTTC. Protein: CSARAAGALAGGPYNEQFF.

This clonotype has a count of ten or more. The CDR3 is CASSPMGRGYEQYV. The CDR3 DNA reads TGTGCCAGCAGTCCTATGGGCAGGGGCTACGAGCAGTACGTC. The chain uses TRBV7-8 and TRBJ2-7; the D gene is possibly TRBD1 (6 bases). Trimming stripped 6 bases from V and 3 bases from J, with 15 bases between. Germline CDR1 and CDR2: SGHVS and FQNEAQ. This CDR3 spans 14 amino acids.

The chain joins TRBV6-1 to TRBJ1-1, with D maybe TRBD1 (5 bases). The CDR3 loop spans 14 amino acids. Germline V gene data show CDR1 as MNHNS and CDR2 as SASEGT. The V end was cut by 4 bases, the J end by 5 bases, with 14 bases between. In nucleotides, the CDR3 is TGTGCCAGCAGTGCCCGCGGGTGGGGGACTGAAGCTTTCTTT. Translating gives CASSARGWGTEAFF.

Many counts were recorded for this clonotype. The CDR3 loop is CASSAGLAGANEQFF. In nucleotides, the CDR3 is TGTGCCAGCAGCGCAGGGCTAGCGGGAGCCAATGAGCAGTTCTTC. This chain joins TRBV7-2 and TRBJ2-1, with 10 bases fitting TRBD2. Trimming cost V 5 bases and J 6 bases; bases outside gene matches: 7. The CDR3 consists of 15 residues. Germline CDR1 SGHTA, CDR2 FQGNSA. Complete variable domain (other parts from reference TRBV7-2 and TRBJ2-1): GAGVSQSPSNKVTEKGKDVELRCDPISGHTALYWYRQSLGQGLEFLIYFQGNSAPDKSGLPSDRFSAERTGGSVSTLTIQRTQQEDSAVYLCASSAGLAGANEQFFGPGTRLTVL.

This clonotype was observed a handful of times. The V call is TRBV7-9, the J call TRBJ1-5; the match to TRBD1 covers 7 bases. Germline loops: CDR1 SEHNR, CDR2 FQNEAQ (reference sequence). The V gene end was trimmed by 3 bases and the J gene end by 1 base; junction bases not matched to a gene: 6. The CDR3 has 16 residues. DNA for the CDR3: TGTGCCAGCAGCTTTGCCGGGACAGCAAGCAATCAGCCCCAGCATTTT. Its translation is CASSFAGTASNQPQHF.

This chain connects TRBV4-1 to TRBJ2-7; either TRBD1 or TRBD2 may supply D (5 bases each). The CDR3 spans 14 residues. The V and J ends lost 4 bases and 3 bases respectively, with 13 bases between them. From germline, CDR1 is MGHRA and CDR2 YSYEKL. CDR3 in DNA: TGCGCCAGCAGCCGATCCGGGACCGACTACGAGCAGTACTTC. It encodes CASSRSGTDYEQYF.

The J gene is TRBJ2-1, the V gene TRBV30, with 10 positions matching TRBD1. CDR1 and CDR2 (germline): GTSNPN, SVGIG (reference sequence). This CDR3 is 11 amino acids long. The V segment lost 8 bases and the J segment 7 bases; nucleotides outside the gene matches: 2. The CDR3: CARTGGNEQFF. The CDR3, as DNA: TGTGCCCGGACAGGGGGGAATGAGCAGTTCTTC. The full variable domain, with the rest looked up from reference TRBV30 and TRBJ2-1, is SQTIHQWPATLVQPVGSPLSLECTVEGTSNPNLYWYRQAAGRGLQLLFYSVGIGQISSEVPQNLSASRPQDRQFILSSKKLLLSDSGFYLCARTGGNEQFFGPGTRLTVL.

This clonotype was observed a handful of times. V gene TRBV6-2 or TRBV6-3 combines with J gene TRBJ2-5; D unclear. CDR3 size: 13 residues. Germline V gene lookup returns CDR1 MNHEY and CDR2 SVGEGT. V dropped 7 bases and J dropped 2 bases, with 11 bases sitting between them. In nucleotides, the CDR3 is TGTGCCAGCACCAGGCGGATTCAAGAGACCCAGTACTTC. Its protein product is CASTRRIQETQYF.

The chain joins TRBV7-9 to TRBJ2-1; 8 bases agree with TRBD1. CDR3 length: 14 amino acids. Germline assignment: CDR1 SEHNR and CDR2 FQNEAQ (reference sequence). V lost 6 bases to trimming and J lost 7 bases; unmatched junction nucleotides: 8. This chain's CDR3 is CASRGWTGMNEQFF. The CDR3 coding sequence is TGTGCCAGCAGGGGGTGGACAGGGATGAATGAGCAGTTCTTC. Based on the CDR3 plus reference TRBV7-9 and TRBJ2-1, the full variable domain is DTGVSQNPRHKITKRGQNVTFRCDPISEHNRLYWYRQTLGQGPEFLTYFQNEAQLEKSRLLSDRFSAERPKGSFSTLEIQRTEQGDSAMYLCASRGWTGMNEQFFGPGTRLTVL.

This chain connects TRBV7-9 to TRBJ2-7, with D perhaps being TRBD1 or TRBD2 (6 bases each). With 4 bases removed from V and 1 base from J, the gap between germline ends came to 8 bases. Germline values: CDR1 SEHNR, CDR2 FQNEAQ (reference sequence). This CDR3 comprises 13 residues. As DNA, the CDR3 is TGTGCCAGCAGCTCGGGGGCGTCCTACGAGCAGTACTTC. The encoded protein is CASSSGASYEQYF.

V is TRBV7-9 and J is TRBJ1-1; D gene unclear. The germline CDR1 and CDR2 sequences are SEHNR and FQNEAQ (reference sequence). The CDR3 consists of 12 residues. Deletions cut 6 bases from V and 11 bases from J, with 16 bases between. The chain's CDR3 is CASRPGRAAAFF. The CDR3 nucleotides are TGTGCCAGCAGACCAGGCCGGGCGGCGGCTTTCTTT.

The chain employs TRBV4-2 and TRBJ2-1, with D possibly being TRBD1 (6 bases). V shed 4 bases and J shed 4 bases, with 11 bases lying between them. The CDR3 totals 14 residues. Germline values: CDR1 LGHNA, CDR2 YNFKEQ. CDR3 in amino acids: CASSLWDKYNEQFF. The CDR3 DNA reads as TGTGCCAGCAGCCTTTGGGACAAGTACAATGAGCAGTTCTTC.

The chain uses TRBV11-2 and TRBJ2-1; TRBD1 might be the D (6 bases). CDR3 size: 17 residues. V was pared by 2 bases and J by 1 base, with 15 bases between. Germline lookup yields CDR1 SGHAT and CDR2 FQNNGV. In DNA form, the CDR3 reads TGTGCCAGCAGCTTAACGGACAGAGGGTGGTCCTACAATGAGCAGTTCTTC. The encoded protein is CASSLTDRGWSYNEQFF.

The chain joins TRBV7-9 to TRBJ2-7; maybe TRBD2 (6 bases). The V gene lost 5 bases and the J gene lost 4 bases, with 18 bases spanning the gap. Germline values: CDR1 SEHNR, CDR2 FQNEAQ (reference sequence). This CDR3 region has 15 residues. CDR3 coding DNA: TGTGCCAGCAGCCCTACTGGCGGGGTTACGTACGAGCAGTACTTC. Translated: CASSPTGGVTYEQYF.

This clonotype showed up just a few times. V and J are TRBV5-4 and TRBJ1-1; TRBD1 matches 7 bases. This CDR3 has 13 residues. V shed 4 bases, J shed 6 bases, and the junction held 6 bases outside the gene matches. Per germline, CDR1 SGHNT and CDR2 YYREEE (reference sequence). CDR3 loop: CASSEGAPPEAFF. CDR3 bases: TGTGCCAGCAGCGAGGGGGCCCCCCCTGAAGCTTTCTTT.

This clonotype occurred a few times. The gene calls are TRBV6-2 or TRBV6-3 and TRBJ2-1; D is possibly TRBD2 (5 bases). V was pared by 0 bases and J by 0 bases, with 9 bases between. CDR3 length: 16 residues. Germline CDR1 MNHEY, CDR2 SVGEGT. DNA of the CDR3: TGTGCCAGCAGTTACTCGTCGGGGAGCTCCTACAATGAGCAGTTCTTC. Translation gives CASSYSSGSSYNEQFF.

This clonotype was seen more than once but under ten times. The chain links TRBV6-2 or TRBV6-3 to TRBJ1-2; D not certain. The CDR3 has 15 residues. V lost 0 bases, J lost 2 bases, and 10 bases lay in between. Germline values: CDR1 MNHEY, CDR2 SVGEGT. The CDR3 nucleotides are TGTGCCAGCAGTTACTCGGCGGGAGCGAACTATGGCTACACCTTC. Protein product: CASSYSAGANYGYTF.

This clonotype was detected only a few times. V gene TRBV7-9 combines with J gene TRBJ2-5, with 12 bases matching TRBD2. The CDR3 consists of 19 residues. Germline CDR1 reads SEHNR; CDR2 reads FQNEAQ (reference sequence). The V gene end was trimmed by 5 bases and the J gene end by 3 bases; junction bases not matched to a gene: 16. The CDR3 sequence: CASSPRNSLGLAGKETQYF. The CDR3 DNA follows: TGTGCCAGCAGCCCCCGGAACTCTCTCGGACTAGCGGGGAAAGAGACCCAGTACTTC.

The gene calls are TRBV5-1 and TRBJ2-7; tentatively, D is TRBD1 or TRBD2 (6 bases each). Germline CDR1 and CDR2: SGHRS and YFSETQ. This CDR3 has 16 residues. Trimming cost V 0 bases and J 0 bases, with 13 bases left between them. The CDR3 is CASSLEGGTSSYEQYV. In DNA form, the CDR3 reads TGCGCCAGCAGCTTGGAAGGGGGGACGAGCTCCTACGAGCAGTACGTC.

This clonotype has only a few counts. The chain uses TRBV10-3 and TRBJ2-2; D unclear. The germline V and J ends were trimmed by 3 bases and 7 bases, with 3 bases remaining between them. The CDR3 is 11 residues long. From germline, CDR1 is ENHRY and CDR2 SYGVKD. CDR3: CAISDDGELFF. The CDR3 DNA is TGTGCCATCAGTGATGACGGGGAGCTGTTTTTT.

This clonotype was picked up a small number of times. CDR3: CASSQERLVRETQYF. For the CDR3, the DNA is TGCGCCAGCAGCCAAGAAAGACTAGTTAGAGAGACCCAGTACTTC. The gene calls are TRBV4-1 and TRBJ2-5, with D possibly TRBD2 on 6 matching bases. Trimming took off 0 bases at V and 4 bases at J, with 12 bases between the two ends. The germline V gene has CDR1 MGHRA and CDR2 YSYEKL. The CDR3 runs to 15 residues.

This chain links TRBV9 with TRBJ2-5; D may be TRBD1 (6 bases). V was shortened by 4 bases and J by 5 bases, with 12 bases between the two germline ends. Germline V gene lookup returns CDR1 SGDLS and CDR2 YYNGEE. The CDR3 runs to 13 residues. The CDR3 region is CASSPGTRETQYF. CDR3 nucleotide sequence: TGTGCCAGCAGCCCCGGGACACGGGAGACCCAGTACTTC.

The rearrangement uses TRBV7-2 and TRBJ2-2; 8 nucleotides line up with TRBD2. The trim removed 1 base at V and 9 bases at J, leaving 10 bases unmatched. In germline, CDR1 is SGHTA, CDR2 FQGNSA. The CDR3 is 16 residues long. In nucleotides, the CDR3 is TGTGCCAGCAGCTTAGTCAGTCTAGCGGGCGCATGGGAGCTGTTTTTT. Protein: CASSLVSLAGAWELFF.

This chain links TRBV12-3 or TRBV12-4 with TRBJ2-7; no definite D call. Trimming cost V 1 base and J 3 bases, with 7 bases left between them. There are 13 residues in the CDR3. For the CDR3, the DNA is TGTGCCAGCAGTTTAGGTGCCAGCTACGAGCAGTACGTC. Amino acids: CASSLGASYEQYV.

This chain joins TRBV30 and TRBJ2-5; no definite D call. V was shortened by 3 bases and J by 5 bases, with 7 bases between the two germline ends. CDR1 is GTSNPN and CDR2 is SVGIG in the germline V gene (reference sequence). This CDR3 spans 11 amino acids. The CDR3 loop reads CAWRGLETQYF. Here the CDR3 DNA reads TGTGCCTGGAGAGGGCTGGAGACCCAGTACTTC.

This clonotype was counted a few times. CDR3 nucleotide sequence: TGTGCCAGCAGAATTGGCCAGAGAGAGACCCAGTACTTC. This gives the protein CASRIGQRETQYF. The chain joins TRBV6-2 or TRBV6-3 to TRBJ2-5; unclear D gene. V lost 6 bases and J 4 bases, leaving 12 bases between the germline ends. This CDR3 region has 13 residues. CDR1 is MNHEY, CDR2 SVGEGT, per germline.

The chain links TRBV4-2 to TRBJ2-7; 9 bases line up with TRBD2. The CDR3 length is 15 residues. V dropped 1 base and J dropped 1; count of bases not matched to a gene: 2. Looked up from germline, CDR1 is LGHNA and CDR2 is YNFKEQ. DNA for the CDR3: TGTGCCAGCAGCCAAGCCAGCGGGGGGTCCTACGAGCAGTACGTC. Amino acid sequence: CASSQASGGSYEQYV.

This clonotype was seen only a few times. The chain recombines TRBV4-3 with TRBJ2-1, with 10 bases lining up with TRBD2. Germline values: CDR1 LGHNA, CDR2 YSLEER. With 1 base clipped from V and 5 bases from J, the junction kept 5 bases outside the gene matches. CDR3 size: 16 residues. DNA of the CDR3: TGCGCCAGCAGCCAAGGTATAGCGGGGGGACACAATGAGCAGTTCTTC. Its protein is CASSQGIAGGHNEQFF.

The chain combines TRBV5-1 with TRBJ1-2; no definite D call. The germline V gene encodes CDR1 SGHRS and CDR2 YFSETQ. This CDR3 region has 13 residues. V was pared by 0 bases and J by 4 bases, with 7 bases between. As DNA, the CDR3 is TGCGCCAGCAGCTTGGCACAGATCTATGGCTACACCTTC. Translated: CASSLAQIYGYTF. The full variable domain, in which reference TRBV5-1 and TRBJ1-2 provide the parts outside the CDR3, is KAGVTQTPRYLIKTRGQQVTLSCSPISGHRSVSWYQQTPGQGLQFLFEYFSETQRNKGNFPGRFSGRQFSNSRSEMNVSTLELGDSALYLCASSLAQIYGYTFGSGTRLTVV.